This TCR beta chain is from a study of T-cell reconstitution after alpha-beta-depleted transplantation in children. Study-level findings and limits: Expanded graft clones, several hundred of them, were reportedly the source of alpha-beta T cells about two months after transplant. The origin of high day-60 TCRbeta diversity in some patients lay in surviving recipient T cells and thymic progenitors. It was newly produced T cells that mostly accounted for T-cell counts and diversity one year after transplant.

CDR3 length: 18 amino acids. Unmatched junction bases numbered 14, after V lost 6 bases and J lost 0 bases. With respect to this clonotype: As yet, its antigen is unknown.

Preparation of the TCRbeta library was carried out with unique molecular identifiers. From the PCR reads, TCRdb called clonotypes with MiXCR, one entry per CDR3 protein. The repertoire holds roughly 790,000 distinct CDR3 sequences, with less than 20% as singletons. Sample: PBMCs, mostly from graft donor cells, taken 360 days after TCRalphabeta/CD19-depleted stem cell transplant. This TCR was recovered from a male patient under 18 who had a stem cell transplant for acute lymphoblastic leukemia, so the T cells may come from the graft donor. The V gene is TRBV12-3 or TRBV12-4, the J gene TRBJ1-5; 7 nucleotides agree with TRBD1. This chain's CDR3 is CASRYMGQRYYSNQPQHF. DNA of the CDR3: TGTGCCAGCAGATACATGGGACAGAGATATTATAGCAATCAGCCCCAGCATTTT.